The following is a TCR beta chain sequence with its context. The antigen remains unidentified. This specimen comes from a study of STAT5B mutations in CD4+ large granular lymphocyte leukemia. Produced via immunoSEQ multiplex PCR; TCRdb's table is partial and in-frame only. The table records just over 40,000 clones, roughly 84% of them present only once. Study findings and constraints: Approximately 25% of private leukemic clonotypes occurred rarely in other patients' non-leukemic repertoires. Patient CD4-sorted repertoires stayed more clonal than healthy ones after leukemic-clone removal.

The receptor's source is a human donor in good health. Sequenced: CD4+ T cells from blood buffy coats.

The CDR3 sequence is CASSEGYGQETQYF. The DNA for the CDR3 is TGTGCCAGCAGTGAAGGTTACGGCCAAGAGACCCAGTACTTC. The rearrangement links TRBV6-1 to TRBJ2-5; D gene unclear. Between the trimmed V and J ends, which lost 1 base and 1 base, there was a span of 7 bases. The germline V gene has CDR1 MNHNS and CDR2 SASEGT. The CDR3 runs 14 residues.